The 18 T cell receptor beta chains below were found in one sample sequenced in a study of T cell repertoires in cytomegalovirus infection. Their antigen targets remain unknown. TCRdb re-called the reads through MiXCR, storing one row per CDR3 protein. The table shows about 920,000 distinct CDR3 sequences, with approximately 32% occurring only once. The source was cultured CD8+ T cells from PBMCs, collected from culture after CMV antigen stimulation. These receptors came from a human donor in good health (CMV status not recorded). Some clones in this sample may be carry-over from other donors' samples.

At least ten counts were recorded for this clonotype. This sequence joins TRBV7-6 and TRBJ1-5; no reliable D call. There are 14 residues in the CDR3. Looked up from germline, CDR1 is SGHVS and CDR2 is FNYEAQ. Trimming took 1 base from V and 2 from J, leaving 6 bases between them. The CDR3 sequence is CASSLDPGNQPQHF. The CDR3 DNA reads as TGTGCCAGCAGCTTAGATCCCGGCAATCAGCCCCAGCATTTT.

This clonotype was observed a few times. The rearrangement joins TRBV2 to TRBJ2-3, with 8 bases lining up with TRBD2. Germline CDR1 SNHLY, CDR2 FYNNEI. The CDR3 spans 18 residues. The junction had 10 bases not matched to a gene; V was cut back by 2 bases and J by 0 bases. The CDR3 reads CASSEWGLAGDSTDTQYF. The CDR3 DNA sequence: TGTGCCAGCAGTGAATGGGGGCTAGCGGGCGATAGCACAGATACGCAGTATTTT.

The CDR3 sequence is CASRMGAGVRYNEQFF. The CDR3 region has the DNA TGTGCCAGCAGGATGGGGGCGGGGGTAAGATACAATGAGCAGTTCTTC. The chain is built from TRBV27 and TRBJ2-1; D is possibly TRBD2 (7 bases). This CDR3 is built from 16 residues. Trimming stripped 6 bases from V and 4 bases from J, with 19 bases between. In germline, CDR1 is MNHEY, CDR2 SMNVEV (reference sequence).

The chain uses TRBV6-5 and TRBJ1-2; no firm D call. The CDR3 loop spans 13 amino acids. Trimming pared 8 bases from V and 8 bases from J, leaving 18 bases between. CDR1 and CDR2 from the germline V gene are MNHEY and SVGAGI. Here the CDR3 reads CASSDATYTGYTF. The CDR3 coding sequence is TGTGCCAGCTCCGATGCTACCTATACAGGCTACACCTTC.

This clonotype was seen at least ten times. CDR3 in amino acids: CASSLDRGPNTGELFF. The CDR3 coding sequence is TGCGCCAGCAGCTTAGACAGGGGCCCGAACACCGGGGAGCTGTTTTTT. J is TRBJ2-2 and V is TRBV5-1; 8 nucleotides line up with TRBD1. This CDR3 comprises 16 residues. With 2 bases clipped from V and 0 bases from J, the junction kept 3 bases outside the gene matches. The germline V gene has CDR1 SGHRS and CDR2 YFSETQ.

V usage is TRBV7-9 and J usage is TRBJ2-6, with 7 bases fitting TRBD1. The CDR3 consists of 17 residues. Germline values: CDR1 SEHNR, CDR2 FQNEAQ (reference sequence). The J segment lost 1 base and the V segment lost 3 bases, leaving 6 bases of the junction unmatched. In DNA form, the CDR3 reads TGTGCCAGCAGCTTTCCTTCACAGGGGTCTGGGGCCAACGTCCTGACTTTC. It is translated as CASSFPSQGSGANVLTF.

CDR3 in DNA: TGTGCCAGTAGTATAGATTGGGCGGAAATGTATAATTCACCCCTCCACTTT. The encoded protein is CASSIDWAEMYNSPLHF. This chain joins TRBV19 and TRBJ1-6, with no clear D. This CDR3 has 17 amino acids. The V gene lost 0 bases and the J gene lost 4 bases, with 13 bases spanning the gap. CDR1 and CDR2 (germline): LNHDA, SQIVND (reference sequence).

This chain links TRBV4-1 with TRBJ1-5; a possible D gene is TRBD1 (6 bases). V was pared by 0 bases and J by 3 bases, with 15 bases between. Germline V gene data show CDR1 as MGHRA and CDR2 as YSYEKL. The CDR3 runs 17 residues. The CDR3 DNA follows: TGCGCCAGCAGCCAAGATATGTGGGACATAGACAATCAGCCCCAGCATTTT. As protein: CASSQDMWDIDNQPQHF.

This clonotype was picked up a small number of times. V is TRBV6-1 and J is TRBJ2-1, with TRBD2 matching over 8 bases. Germline CDR1 and CDR2: MNHNS and SASEGT. This CDR3 region has 18 residues. Trimming removed 3 bases from V and 3 bases from J; junction bases left unmatched: 13. CDR3 sequence: CASSDQLPLTSVYNEQFF. CDR3 sequence (DNA): TGTGCCAGCAGTGACCAACTACCTTTGACTAGCGTCTACAATGAGCAGTTCTTC.

To note about this clonotype: This could be a read error, since a much larger clone is one nucleotide away. The chain links TRBV6-2 or TRBV6-3 to TRBJ1-5, with a possible D match to TRBD1 (6 bases). Germline lookup yields CDR1 MNHEY and CDR2 SVGEGT. V shed 4 bases and J shed 3 bases, with 13 bases lying between them. This CDR3 comprises 15 residues. CDR3 bases: TGTGCCAGCAGTTCGACAGGACCCAACAATCAGCCCCAGCATTTT. It yields the protein CASSSTGPNNQPQHF.

Regarding this clonotype: A much larger clonotype is one base distant, so this may be a read error. The chain employs TRBV7-3 and TRBJ2-3; a possible D gene is TRBD2 (5 bases). V dropped 4 bases and J dropped 6 bases, with 11 bases sitting between them. CDR1 and CDR2 (germline): SGHTA, FQGTGA. There are 13 residues in the CDR3. The CDR3 nucleotides are TGTGCCAGCAGCTGGAGACTATCGGATACGCAGTATTTT. Translation: CASSWRLSDTQYF.

This clonotype was seen more than once but under ten times. The CDR3, as DNA: TGTGCCAGCAGGCATGGGGCGGAGAACTACAATGAGCAGTTCTTC. Amino acids: CASRHGAENYNEQFF. The chain links TRBV6-2 or TRBV6-3 to TRBJ2-1, with TRBD1 as a possible D gene (5 bases). Germline V CDR1 and CDR2: MNHEY, SVGEGT. The CDR3 runs 15 residues. The germline V and J ends were trimmed by 6 bases and 3 bases, with 15 bases remaining between them.

The chain has TRBV2 and TRBJ2-3; perhaps TRBD2 as D (5 bases). The CDR3 contains 16 residues. Per germline, CDR1 SNHLY and CDR2 FYNNEI. Trimming took 5 bases from V and 0 from J, leaving 15 bases between them. The CDR3 sequence: CASSNPDYTSTDTQYF. CDR3 DNA: TGTGCCAGCAGTAACCCAGACTATACTAGCACAGATACGCAGTATTTT.

The chain combines TRBV6-5 with TRBJ1-1; a weak D match, TRBD1 (6 bases). The CDR3 extends over 15 amino acids. Per germline, CDR1 MNHEY and CDR2 SVGAGI. Trimming pared 2 bases from V and 0 bases from J, leaving 10 bases between. In DNA, the CDR3 is TGTGCCAGCAGTTACGAGGGGGTGATGAACACTGAAGCTTTCTTT. The encoded protein is CASSYEGVMNTEAFF.

The gene calls are TRBV27 and TRBJ2-3; 8 bases map to TRBD2. V was pared by 3 bases and J by 4 bases, with 6 bases of the junction left unmatched. CDR3 length: 15 amino acids. CDR1 and CDR2 (germline): MNHEY, SMNVEV (reference sequence). This CDR3 is CASSLLYGGADTQYF. The CDR3, as DNA: TGTGCCAGCAGTTTGCTTTACGGGGGGGCAGATACGCAGTATTTT.

This clonotype was detected a few times. The chain has TRBV4-1 and TRBJ2-1; maybe TRBD2 (6 bases). The CDR3 is made up of 14 amino acids. The V and J ends lost 3 bases and 7 bases respectively, with 13 bases between them. Germline CDR1 is MGHRA and CDR2 is YSYEKL. DNA of the CDR3: TGCGCCAGCAGCCACGCGGGACTGGATAATGAGCAGTTCTTC. It specifies CASSHAGLDNEQFF.

This clonotype was counted between two and nine times. The gene calls are TRBV7-8 and TRBJ2-1, with D tentatively TRBD2 (5 bases). This CDR3 has 15 residues. V dropped 3 bases and J dropped 2 bases, with 11 bases sitting between them. Germline loops: CDR1 SGHVS, CDR2 FQNEAQ. This CDR3 reads CASSFRSGAYNEQFF. CDR3 bases: TGTGCCAGCAGCTTCCGGAGCGGAGCCTACAATGAGCAGTTCTTC.

The chain employs TRBV28 and TRBJ2-2, with D possibly being TRBD1 (6 bases). The V end lost 4 bases, the J end lost 1 base, and 10 bases lay between the germline ends. Germline loops: CDR1 MDHEN, CDR2 SYDVKM. CDR3 length equals 15 residues. This chain's CDR3 is CASSSWGQNTGELFF. For the CDR3, the DNA is TGTGCCAGCAGTTCTTGGGGGCAGAACACCGGGGAGCTGTTTTTT.